The text below deals with one TCR beta chain. Per germline, CDR1 SQVTM and CDR2 ANQGSEA. The trim removed 3 bases at V and 5 bases at J, leaving 11 bases unmatched. The CDR3 is 15 residues long. This record comes from a study of healthy donors' naive CD4 and CD8 T cells. TCR libraries were built from 500 to 600 ng of total RNA by linear amplification. Via MiXCR, TCRdb re-called the reads, giving one row per CDR3 protein. The data contain 150,000 to 200,000 distinct CDR3 sequences, nearly 75% of them singletons. The TCR sequence derives from a pool of human donors in good health; the sample pools cells from several healthy donors. The sequenced sample was naive CD4+ and CD8+ T cells sorted from blood, pooled from several donors. The chain is built from TRBV29-1 and TRBJ2-5; 8 bases are shared with TRBD2. The DNA for the CDR3 is TGCAGCGTTGATACCCGACTAGCGCTAAGGGAGACCCAGTACTTC. Protein sequence: CSVDTRLALRETQYF.